The 16 T cell receptor beta chains reported below all come from one sample, sequenced in a study of response to subunit inactivated influenza vaccine. TCRdb reprocessed the RT-PCR reads with MiXCR, giving one entry per CDR3 protein. The data hold about 240,000 distinct CDR3 sequences, with more than 10% observed a single time. The source material was non-naive T cells sorted from PBMCs, sampled 14 to 15 days before vaccination. These receptors were collected from a man aged 45-65 years who received an inactivated influenza vaccine.

This sequence joins TRBV2 and TRBJ2-1, with TRBD2 matching over 8 bases. This CDR3 has 14 amino acids. The V gene end was trimmed by 4 bases and the J gene end by 7 bases; junction bases not matched to a gene: 6. Germline V gives CDR1 SNHLY, CDR2 FYNNEI. The CDR3, as DNA: TGTGCCAGCAGTGGAGCTGGCGGGGGGAATGAGCAGTTCTTC. It encodes CASSGAGGGNEQFF.

The V call is TRBV7-2, the J call TRBJ2-3; TRBD2 matches 7 bases. V dropped 5 bases and J dropped 2; count of bases not matched to a gene: 13. Germline CDR1 reads SGHTA; CDR2 reads FQGNSA. There are 17 residues in the CDR3. In nucleotides, the CDR3 is TGTGCCAGCAGCCTCTTGGGGGGGAGAACCATCACAGATACGCAGTATTTT. Translation: CASSLLGGRTITDTQYF.

The V call is TRBV7-8, the J call TRBJ2-7; D possibly corresponds to TRBD1 (6 bases). V gave up 6 bases and J gave up 2 bases, with 14 bases separating them. This CDR3 is 14 amino acids long. Germline CDR1 SGHVS, CDR2 FQNEAQ. The DNA for the CDR3 is TGTGCCAGCAGACCAGACAGGTTAACCTACGAGCAGTACTTC. It codes for CASRPDRLTYEQYF.

This clonotype came up a few times. The rearrangement uses TRBV28 and TRBJ2-3, with D uncertain. The ends were cut back, 7 bases at V and 7 bases at J, with 15 bases in the middle. CDR3 length: 13 residues. Germline V lookup: CDR1 MDHEN, CDR2 SYDVKM. CDR3 sequence (DNA): TGTGCCAGCACCCCCCCAGCAGAGAATACGCAGTATTTT. This codes for CASTPPAENTQYF. The full variable domain, rest sourced from reference TRBV28 and TRBJ2-3, is DVKVTQSSRYLVKRTGEKVFLECVQDMDHENMFWYRQDPGLGLRLIYFSYDVKMKEKGDIPEGYSVSREKKERFSLILESASTNQTSMYLCASTPPAENTQYFGPGTRLTVL.

This clonotype has only a few counts. The V gene is TRBV2, the J gene TRBJ1-5, with no clear D. The V and J ends lost 7 bases and 6 bases respectively, with 16 bases between them. CDR1 SNHLY and CDR2 FYNNEI come from the germline V gene. There are 14 residues in the CDR3. CDR3 bases: TGTGCCAGCACAGCGGTCGAAGGTGCTCAGCCCCAGCATTTT. Its translation: CASTAVEGAQPQHF.

This chain connects TRBV28 to TRBJ2-7; D remains ambiguous. Germline lookup yields CDR1 MDHEN and CDR2 SYDVKM. V lost 7 bases and J 4 bases, leaving 14 bases between the germline ends. The CDR3 extends over 13 amino acids. CDR3 in amino acids: CASTPPGRYEQYF. The CDR3 DNA sequence: TGTGCCAGCACTCCCCCCGGCCGGTACGAGCAGTACTTC.

The genes are TRBV27 and TRBJ1-6; D uncertain. Trimming took off 4 bases at V and 7 bases at J, with 14 bases between the two ends. Per germline, CDR1 MNHEY and CDR2 SMNVEV (reference sequence). This CDR3 is 15 amino acids long. CDR3 sequence: CASSSGLTRNSPLHF. In nucleotides, the CDR3 is TGTGCCAGCAGTTCAGGCCTCACTCGGAATTCACCCCTCCACTTT.

In this sample, this clonotype turned up a few times. This chain joins TRBV7-6 and TRBJ2-5; D is uncertain. The V gene lost 5 bases and the J gene lost 2 bases, with 12 bases spanning the gap. CDR3 size: 14 residues. Germline V gene data show CDR1 as SGHVS and CDR2 as FNYEAQ. Written as DNA, the CDR3 is TGTGCCAGCAGCCCCCGTTTGGAACAAGAGACCCAGTACTTC. It specifies CASSPRLEQETQYF.

Many counts were recorded for this clonotype. J is TRBJ2-1 and V is TRBV5-6; 10 nucleotides agree with TRBD2. The germline V gene encodes CDR1 SGHDT and CDR2 YYEEEE. This CDR3 region has 16 residues. V shed 4 bases, J shed 3 bases, and the junction held 7 bases outside the gene matches. Here the CDR3 reads CASSTRLAGYYNEQFF. For the CDR3, the DNA is TGTGCCAGCAGCACCAGACTAGCGGGTTACTACAATGAGCAGTTCTTC.

The chain combines TRBV4-2 with TRBJ2-3, with 7 bases identical to TRBD2. The V gene's germline CDR1 is LGHNA and CDR2 YNFKEQ. The J segment lost 2 bases and the V segment lost 4 bases, leaving 9 bases of the junction unmatched. CDR3 size: 16 residues. The CDR3 nucleotides are TGTGCCAGCAGCCCCTCGAAGCTAGCGGACACAGATACGCAGTATTTT. It is translated as CASSPSKLADTDTQYF.

This clonotype has just one count. This chain links TRBV20-1 with TRBJ2-1, with 10 nucleotides matching TRBD2. Germline V gene sequence: CDR1 DFQATT, CDR2 SNEGSKA (reference sequence). The length of the CDR3 is 14 residues. V shed 3 bases, J shed 8 bases, and the junction held 7 bases outside the gene matches. The CDR3 spells CSASTGLATDEQFF. The CDR3 nucleotides are TGCAGTGCTAGCACGGGACTAGCGACCGATGAGCAGTTCTTC.

This clonotype was seen more than once but under ten times. The chain carries TRBV2 and TRBJ1-1; maybe TRBD1 (5 bases). The CDR3 spans 15 residues. Trimming took 5 bases from V and 6 from J, leaving 19 bases between them. CDR1 is SNHLY, CDR2 FYNNEI, per germline. DNA of the CDR3: TGTGCCAGCAGTAAGACGGGTCAGGGAGGGTCTGAAGCTTTCTTT. As protein: CASSKTGQGGSEAFF.

This clonotype was seen only a few times. V gene TRBV12-3 or TRBV12-4 combines with J gene TRBJ2-7; a possible D gene is TRBD1 (6 bases). V lost 6 bases, J lost 4 bases, and 13 bases lay in between. This CDR3 is 13 amino acids long. CDR3 DNA sequence: TGTGCCAGCAGCCGGGACATTTTTTACGAGCAGTACTTC. It is translated as CASSRDIFYEQYF.

V gene TRBV7-8 combines with J gene TRBJ2-1, with 10 positions matching TRBD1. The CDR3 contains 16 residues. The germline gives CDR1 SGHVS, CDR2 FQNEAQ. Trimming at V came to 5 bases and at J to 8 bases, leaving 12 bases not matched to a gene. Here the CDR3 DNA reads TGTGCCAGCAGCCTCCTGGGGACAGGGGTTTTGGATGAGCAGTTCTTC. This sequence encodes CASSLLGTGVLDEQFF.

V gene TRBV12-3 or TRBV12-4 combines with J gene TRBJ2-1; D not resolved. V lost 1 base and J lost 8, with 12 bases in between. CDR3 length: 14 amino acids. The chain's CDR3 is CASSLEVSDDEQFF. The CDR3 region has the DNA TGTGCCAGCAGTTTAGAAGTCTCAGATGATGAGCAGTTCTTC.

This clonotype was observed a few times. The chain is built from TRBV24-1 and TRBJ1-4; D is perhaps TRBD1 (6 bases). The CDR3 extends over 12 amino acids. Trimming took off 7 bases at V and 8 bases at J, with 10 bases between the two ends. The V gene's germline CDR1 is KGHDR and CDR2 SFDVKD. In DNA form, the CDR3 reads TGTGCCACCAGCCTACAGGGAGAAAAACTGTTTTTT. Translated, it gives CATSLQGEKLFF.